This T cell receptor beta chain was identified in a study of cytomegalovirus exposure and HLA in healthy donors. A multiplex PCR was run with 60 Vbeta primers and 13 Jbeta primers. Sequenced by immunoSEQ multiplex PCR; TCRdb stores in-frame clones only, minus some. The profile shows 150,000 to 200,000 clones, more than 80% of them singletons. The CDR3 consists of 16 residues. Germline lookup yields CDR1 MNHGY and CDR2 SAAAGT. V was shortened by 6 bases and J by 1 base, with 16 bases between the two germline ends. The sequenced material came from PBMCs. This chain uses TRBV6-8 with TRBJ1-5; no definite D call. The TCR was taken from a woman aged 18-29 years in good health and CMV-seronegative. Here the CDR3 reads CASRPKTGYSNQPQHF. CDR3 coding DNA: TGTGCCAGCAGACCCAAGACGGGGTACAGCAATCAGCCCCAGCATTTT.